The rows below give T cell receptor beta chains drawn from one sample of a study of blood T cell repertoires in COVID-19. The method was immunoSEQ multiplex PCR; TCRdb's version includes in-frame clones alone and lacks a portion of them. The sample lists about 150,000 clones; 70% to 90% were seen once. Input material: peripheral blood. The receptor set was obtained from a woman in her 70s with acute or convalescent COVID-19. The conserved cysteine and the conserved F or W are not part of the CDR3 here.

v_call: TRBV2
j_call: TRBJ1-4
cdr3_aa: ASSELATNEKLF

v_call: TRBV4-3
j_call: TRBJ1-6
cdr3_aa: ASSQVAGGSSYNSPLH

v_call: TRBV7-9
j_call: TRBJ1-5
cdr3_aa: ASSRSEGDQPQH

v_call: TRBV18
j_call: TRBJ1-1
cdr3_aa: ASSPLQDEAF

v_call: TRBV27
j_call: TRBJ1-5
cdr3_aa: ASSPDRLSNQPQH

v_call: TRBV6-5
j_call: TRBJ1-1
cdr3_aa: ASRPGQKNTEAF

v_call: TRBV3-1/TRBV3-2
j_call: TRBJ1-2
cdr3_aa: ASSQDYQGYT

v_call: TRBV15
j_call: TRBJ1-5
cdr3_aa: ATSRAPGQGIQPQH

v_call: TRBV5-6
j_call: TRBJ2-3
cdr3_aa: ASSLGDTLVSDTQY

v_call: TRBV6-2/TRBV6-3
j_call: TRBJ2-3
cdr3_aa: ASSRGDSGGLSDTQY

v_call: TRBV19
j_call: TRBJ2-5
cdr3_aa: ASSTSVGRETQY

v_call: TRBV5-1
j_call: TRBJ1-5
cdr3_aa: ASSRGTGGNQPQH

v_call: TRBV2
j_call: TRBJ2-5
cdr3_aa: ASTKGRGRETQY

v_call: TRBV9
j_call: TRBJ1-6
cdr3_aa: ASSTSGTVNSPLH

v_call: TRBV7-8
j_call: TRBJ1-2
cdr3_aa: ASSPEPGVGRHYGYT

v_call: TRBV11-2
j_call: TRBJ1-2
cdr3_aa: ASRETGGWGYGYT

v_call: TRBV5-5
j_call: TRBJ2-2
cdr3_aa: ASRRTSNTGELF

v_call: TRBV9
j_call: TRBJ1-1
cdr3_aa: ASSPSGGGTEAF

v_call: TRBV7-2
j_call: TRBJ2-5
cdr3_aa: ASSLTPPTRPGRETQY

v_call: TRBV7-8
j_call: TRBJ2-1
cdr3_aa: ASSLASGGLIGGQF

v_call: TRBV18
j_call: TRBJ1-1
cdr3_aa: ASSGFKAGGDMNTEAF

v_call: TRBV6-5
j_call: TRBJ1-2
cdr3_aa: ASSYSSQGKNGYT